The source of this T cell receptor beta chain is a study of shared clonotypes between healthy human individuals. Deep level was the assay's run setting. Repertoires were generated with immunoSEQ multiplex PCR, while TCRdb's copy carries only in-frame clones and drops some. The data show roughly 490,000 clones, around three quarters seen once. In germline, CDR1 is MDHEN, CDR2 SYDVKM. Trimming removed 9 bases from V and 4 bases from J, with 10 bases in between. CDR3 length equals 11 residues. Input material: PBMCs. V and J are TRBV28 and TRBJ2-7; TRBD1 might be the D (5 bases). The clonotype originates from a woman aged 40 to 50 in good health. Some clones in this sample may be carry-over from other donors' samples. The CDR3 DNA reads as TGTGCCAGTGGGGCGGATTACGAGCAGTACTTC. Its translation is CASGADYEQYF.